The next 19 T cell receptor beta chains were all read from a single sample in a study of metastatic and nonmetastatic thyroid tumors. TCRdb recomputed clones from the PCR reads via MiXCR. Of some 40,000 clones listed, roughly 13% are singletons. Patients were all untreated before their thyroid surgery. The sample consisted of blood. These receptors were obtained from a female donor with papillary thyroid cancer or a benign thyroid nodule (not recorded which). Some clones in this sample may be carry-over from other donors' samples.

This clone was seen at least ten times. The chain has TRBV7-8 and TRBJ1-5; D gene unclear. Looked up from germline, CDR1 is SGHVS and CDR2 is FQNEAQ. The CDR3 is 16 residues long. V lost 1 base and J 3 bases, leaving 13 bases between the germline ends. The CDR3 loop reads CASSLGQHTFNQPQHF. In DNA, the CDR3 is TGTGCCAGCAGCTTAGGACAACATACCTTCAATCAGCCCCAGCATTTT.

This clone was observed at least ten times. This chain links TRBV12-3 or TRBV12-4 with TRBJ2-5; TRBD2 matches 7 bases. This CDR3 comprises 13 residues. V shed 3 bases and J 2 bases; nucleotides not matched to a gene: 0. In nucleotides, the CDR3 is TGTGCCAGCAGTTTCGGGGGGCAAGAGACCCAGTACTTC. Protein product: CASSFGGQETQYF.

This clone has at least ten counts. Other DNA sequences in the same sample also yield this CDR3. The rearrangement joins TRBV28 to TRBJ2-5, with unresolved D. This CDR3 spans 11 amino acids. Trimming removed 3 bases at V and 5 bases at J, with 4 bases between. Per the germline V gene, CDR1 is MDHEN and CDR2 is SYDVKM. In DNA form, the CDR3 reads TGTGCCAGCAGTTTTCGGGAGACCCAGTACTTC. Protein sequence: CASSFRETQYF.

This clone was counted only a few times. V is TRBV15 and J is TRBJ2-7, with 9 bases fitting TRBD1. The CDR3 is 16 amino acids. V shed 2 bases, J shed 2 bases, and the junction held 7 bases outside the gene matches. Germline V gene data show CDR1 as LNHNV and CDR2 as YYDKDF (reference sequence). The CDR3 coding sequence is TGTGCCACCAGCAGAACCGGGACAGGGAAACCCTACGAGCAGTACTTC. Protein sequence: CATSRTGTGKPYEQYF. Full variable domain (outside the CDR3, taken from reference TRBV15 and TRBJ2-7): DAMVIQNPRYQVTQFGKPVTLSCSQTLNHNVMYWYQQKSSQAPKLLFHYYDKDFNNEADTPDNFQSRRPNTSFCFLDIRSPGLGDTAMYLCATSRTGTGKPYEQYFGPGTRLTVT.

The chain uses TRBV20-1 and TRBJ1-2, with TRBD1 as a possible D gene (6 bases). CDR1 is DFQATT and CDR2 is SNEGSKA in the germline V gene (reference sequence). This CDR3 is built from 15 residues. Trimming took 5 bases from V and 0 from J, leaving 16 bases between them. Here the CDR3 DNA reads TGCAGTGCTCATCGGGACATATCGTCTAACTATGGCTACACCTTC. Protein sequence: CSAHRDISSNYGYTF.

The sample holds many counts of this clone. This sequence joins TRBV5-1 and TRBJ2-3; D is unresolved. The CDR3 consists of 14 residues. The germline V gene encodes CDR1 SGHRS and CDR2 YFSETQ. V dropped 0 bases and J dropped 2 bases, with 7 bases sitting between them. In DNA form, the CDR3 reads TGCGCCAGCAGCTTGGAAAGGGTCACAGATACGCAGTATTTT. This translates into CASSLERVTDTQYF.

As for this clone: A read error may explain this, as a much larger clone is one base away. The chain recombines TRBV3-1 with TRBJ2-2; D possibly corresponds to TRBD2 (6 bases). This CDR3 region has 14 residues. Germline CDR1 is LGHDT and CDR2 is YNNKEL (reference sequence). CDR3 sequence (DNA): TGTGCCAGCAGGTCGACAGATAAGACCGGGGGGCTGTTTTTT. Encoded protein: CASRSTDKTGGLFF.

This clone showed up many times. The rearrangement links TRBV4-1 to TRBJ2-1, with 9 bases that match TRBD2. V dropped 6 bases and J dropped 8; count of bases not matched to a gene: 8. The CDR3 covers 14 residues. The germline V gene has CDR1 MGHRA and CDR2 YSYEKL. CDR3 in amino acids: CASRLGTSFDEQFF. The CDR3 DNA is TGCGCCAGCAGACTCGGGACTAGCTTCGATGAGCAGTTCTTC.

This clone was observed many times. The V gene is TRBV2, the J gene TRBJ2-5; the match to TRBD1 covers 8 bases. The junction had 10 bases not matched to a gene; V was cut back by 11 bases and J by 5 bases. The germline V gene encodes CDR1 SNHLY and CDR2 FYNNEI. The CDR3 has 13 residues. CDR3 nucleotides: TGTGCCGGACAGACAGGGGCAAGGGAGACCCAGTACTTC. This gives the protein CAGQTGARETQYF.

This clone has at least ten counts. The chain is built from TRBV9 and TRBJ1-1, with TRBD1 matching 7 bases. V lost 1 base to trimming and J lost 4 bases; unmatched junction nucleotides: 7. The germline V gene has CDR1 SGDLS and CDR2 YYNGEE. This CDR3 is built from 15 residues. The CDR3 sequence: CASSVTQGIGTEAFF. The CDR3 bases are TGTGCCAGCAGCGTAACACAGGGGATTGGCACTGAAGCTTTCTTT.

This clone appeared many times. V usage is TRBV28 and J usage is TRBJ1-4; 8 positions match TRBD1. Per germline, CDR1 MDHEN and CDR2 SYDVKM. The junction had 2 bases not matched to a gene; V was cut back by 5 bases and J by 0 bases. This CDR3 is built from 15 residues. The CDR3 DNA reads as TGTGCCAGCAGTCCGGGACAGGCAACTAATGAAAAACTGTTTTTT. It specifies CASSPGQATNEKLFF.

This clone was seen many times. This chain joins TRBV7-3 and TRBJ2-7; the D is unclear. With 4 bases removed from V and 5 bases from J, the gap between germline ends came to 0 bases. Germline values: CDR1 SGHTA, CDR2 FQGTGA. The CDR3 runs to 9 residues. CDR3 coding DNA: TGTGCCAGCAGCTACGAGCAGTACTTC. It yields the protein CASSYEQYF.

This clone came up many times. The V call is TRBV6-1, the J call TRBJ2-1; TRBD2 agrees at 10 bases. The ends lost 10 bases at V and 6 bases at J; junction bases unmatched: 9. Per the germline V gene, CDR1 is MNHNS and CDR2 is SASEGT. This CDR3 contains 14 residues. CDR3: CATRTSGEINEQFF. The CDR3 nucleotides read TGTGCCACCAGGACTAGCGGCGAGATCAATGAGCAGTTCTTC.

Relative to its sample, this clone is medium-sized. The DNA for the CDR3 is TGTGCCAGCAGTTTAAGGGGAATTAATAATTCACCCCTCCACTTT. Translation: CASSLRGINNSPLHF. The chain employs TRBV27 and TRBJ1-6, with a tentative D call TRBD1 (5 bases). Germline CDR1 and CDR2: MNHEY and SMNVEV (reference sequence). Trimming shortened V by 2 bases and J by 5 bases, and 10 bases separated the two germline ends. CDR3 size: 15 residues.

This clone was picked up many times. The chain links TRBV5-6 to TRBJ1-5, with a tentative D call TRBD1 (6 bases). CDR1 SGHDT and CDR2 YYEEEE come from the germline V gene. The CDR3 has 15 residues. With 5 bases removed from V and 0 bases from J, the gap between germline ends came to 12 bases. Here the CDR3 DNA reads TGTGCCAGCAGGAAAAGGGGGAATAGCAATCAGCCCCAGCATTTT. Amino acids: CASRKRGNSNQPQHF. Supplemented by reference TRBV5-6 and TRBJ1-5, the full variable domain reads DAGVTQSPTHLIKTRGQQVTLRCSPKSGHDTVSWYQQALGQGPQFIFQYYEEEERQRGNFPDRFSGHQFPNYSSELNVNALLLGDSALYLCASRKRGNSNQPQHFGDGTRLSIL.

This clone was detected a few times. This chain connects TRBV15 to TRBJ2-2; no clear D gene. V was trimmed by 0 bases and J by 6 bases, leaving 14 bases between them. This CDR3 region has 16 residues. CDR1 and CDR2 from the germline V gene are LNHNV and YYDKDF (reference sequence). The CDR3 sequence is CATSRDNPPRPGELFF. The CDR3 bases are TGTGCCACCAGCAGAGATAACCCTCCGAGGCCCGGGGAGCTGTTTTTT.

J is TRBJ1-3 and V is TRBV11-1; possible D gene TRBD1, 5 bases. Germline V CDR1 and CDR2: SGHAT, FQDESV (reference sequence). The V end lost 2 bases, the J end lost 6 bases, and 17 bases lay between the germline ends. CDR3 size: 16 residues. The CDR3 coding sequence is TGTGCCAGCAGCTTATTGTTCGCCAGGGCGGAAAACACCATATATTTT. Amino acids: CASSLLFARAENTIYF.

By sample share, this clone is medium-sized. J is TRBJ2-7 and V is TRBV6-1; D is possibly TRBD1 or TRBD2 (5 bases each). CDR1 and CDR2 (germline): MNHNS, SASEGT. The CDR3 spans 13 residues. V was pared by 7 bases and J by 3 bases, with 13 bases between. CDR3 sequence reads: CASNPGRSYEQYF. CDR3 coding DNA: TGTGCCAGCAACCCGGGACGCAGCTACGAGCAGTACTTC.

The chain has TRBV11-1 and TRBJ2-3; D is unresolved. V lost 2 bases to trimming and J lost 9 bases, with 18 bases between them. Germline V gene data show CDR1 as SGHAT and CDR2 as FQDESV (reference sequence). The CDR3 consists of 15 residues. The DNA of the CDR3 is TGTGCCAGCAGCTTAAAGCTGGCCGGCACACACACGCAGTATTTT. It is translated as CASSLKLAGTHTQYF.